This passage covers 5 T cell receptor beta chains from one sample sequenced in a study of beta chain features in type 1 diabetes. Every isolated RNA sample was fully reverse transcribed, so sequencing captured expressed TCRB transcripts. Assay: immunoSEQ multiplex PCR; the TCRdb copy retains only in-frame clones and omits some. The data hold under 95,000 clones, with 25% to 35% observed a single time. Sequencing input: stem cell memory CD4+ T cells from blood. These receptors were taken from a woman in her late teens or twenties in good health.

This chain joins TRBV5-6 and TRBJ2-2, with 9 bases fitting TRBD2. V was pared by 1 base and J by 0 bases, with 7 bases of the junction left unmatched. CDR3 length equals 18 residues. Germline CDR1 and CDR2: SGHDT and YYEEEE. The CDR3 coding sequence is TGTGCCAGCAGCTTGTATAGCGGGGGCGGAGCGAACACCGGGGAGCTGTTTTTT. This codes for CASSLYSGGGANTGELFF.

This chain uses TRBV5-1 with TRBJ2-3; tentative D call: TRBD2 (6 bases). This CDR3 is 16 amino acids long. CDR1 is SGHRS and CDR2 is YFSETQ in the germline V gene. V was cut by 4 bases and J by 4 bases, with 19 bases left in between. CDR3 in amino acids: CASSPGGTAKADTQYF. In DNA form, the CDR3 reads TGCGCCAGCAGCCCTGGTGGGACTGCAAAGGCAGATACGCAGTATTTT.

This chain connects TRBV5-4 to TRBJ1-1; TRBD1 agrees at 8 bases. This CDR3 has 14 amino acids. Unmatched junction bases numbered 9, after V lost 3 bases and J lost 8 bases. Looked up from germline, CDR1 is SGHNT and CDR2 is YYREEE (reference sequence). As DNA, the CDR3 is TGTGCCAGCAGCTGGGGAACAGGGGGTCGGGAAGCTTTCTTT. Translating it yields CASSWGTGGREAFF.

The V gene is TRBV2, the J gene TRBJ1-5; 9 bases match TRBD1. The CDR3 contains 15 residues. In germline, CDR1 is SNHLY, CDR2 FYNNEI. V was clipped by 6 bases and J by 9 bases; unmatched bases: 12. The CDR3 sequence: CASRPGRTGVAPQHF. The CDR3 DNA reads TGTGCCAGCAGGCCGGGCCGGACAGGGGTAGCGCCCCAGCATTTT.

The CDR3 DNA reads as TGCAGTGCCCTGAGGGAGAAGACCCAGTACTTC. It translates to CSALREKTQYF. This chain joins TRBV20-1 and TRBJ2-5, with D tentatively TRBD2 (5 bases). The CDR3 length is 11 residues. From germline, CDR1 is DFQATT and CDR2 SNEGSKA (reference sequence). V was shortened by 6 bases and J by 6 bases, with 11 bases between the two germline ends.